These 11 T cell receptor beta chains share one sample of origin, sequenced in a study of monozygotic twins with cystic fibrosis (dated by TCRdb to the early 2020s). Receptor libraries were prepared by the immunoSEQ multiplex PCR assay. Here the immuneACCESS table is served through TCRdb, limited to in-frame sequences with V and J called. Missing clones are a known gap in these copies; in checked studies unresolved V genes cover under half, and the rest lacks a known reason. Counted in this sample were 13,000 to 15,000 clones; approximately 98% of them appeared once. The ten biggest clones cover around 0.42% of the sample. Sequences were obtained from blood. These receptors were taken from a girl aged 2-10 years with cystic fibrosis.

This clone was recorded only once. The chain carries TRBV25-1 and TRBJ2-3, with 7 bases identical to TRBD2. Germline V gene lookup returns CDR1 MGHDK and CDR2 SYGVNS. The CDR3 runs 16 residues. The V and J ends lost 3 bases and 0 bases, in that order; junction bases with no gene match: 6. The chain's CDR3 is CASSDLSRGSTDTQYF. In DNA, the CDR3 is TGTGCCAGCAGTGATCTATCGCGGGGGAGCACAGATACGCAGTATTTT.

The gene calls are TRBV30 and TRBJ1-1, with D perhaps TRBD1 (5 bases). Germline assignment: CDR1 GTSNPN and CDR2 SVGIG (reference sequence). V lost 2 bases and J 0 bases, leaving 16 bases between the germline ends. The CDR3 length is 16 residues. This chain's CDR3 is CAWSSWGTRMNTEAFF. In DNA form, the CDR3 reads TGTGCCTGGAGTTCGTGGGGCACGCGCATGAACACTGAAGCTTTCTTT.

The chain couples TRBV5-5 to TRBJ1-1; no clear D gene. V shed 4 bases and J shed 6 bases, with 16 bases lying between them. Germline assignment: CDR1 SGHKS and CDR2 YYEKEE (reference sequence). The CDR3 runs 14 residues. CDR3 loop: CASSLDDSWSEAFF. CDR3 DNA: TGTGCCAGCAGCCTTGACGACTCTTGGTCTGAAGCTTTCTTT.

This chain joins TRBV9 and TRBJ2-3; TRBD1 matches at 9 bases. Germline CDR1 is SGDLS and CDR2 is YYNGEE. The trim removed 2 bases at V and 4 bases at J, leaving 8 bases unmatched. This CDR3 has 16 residues. The CDR3 DNA reads TGTGCCAGCAGCGTCGGGGACAGGGTGGTTTCAGATACGCAGTATTTT. Its protein product is CASSVGDRVVSDTQYF.

The chain is built from TRBV19 and TRBJ1-2; tentative D call: TRBD1 (5 bases). Trimming shortened V by 10 bases and J by 3 bases, and 21 bases separated the two germline ends. Germline CDR1 LNHDA, CDR2 SQIVND (reference sequence). This CDR3 has 15 amino acids. Written as DNA, the CDR3 is TGTGCCACCAGCGTAGCCGGGGGTTGGTACTATGGCTACACCTTC. It specifies CATSVAGGWYYGYTF.

The chain links TRBV19 to TRBJ1-5, with unresolved D. The CDR3 has 14 residues. Germline V gene sequence: CDR1 LNHDA, CDR2 SQIVND (reference sequence). The V end was cut by 0 bases, the J end by 0 bases, with 3 bases between. DNA for the CDR3: TGTGCCAGTAGTATAGACCGTAGCAATCAGCCCCAGCATTTT. It translates to CASSIDRSNQPQHF.

The V gene is TRBV4-3, the J gene TRBJ2-1; 9 bases are shared with TRBD2. The CDR3 runs to 17 residues. The V gene end was trimmed by 3 bases and the J gene end by 6 bases; junction bases not matched to a gene: 12. In germline, CDR1 is LGHNA, CDR2 YSLEER. CDR3 sequence reads: CASSQVKGLATRNEQFF. The CDR3 coding sequence is TGCGCCAGCAGCCAGGTAAAAGGACTAGCGACCCGCAATGAGCAGTTCTTC.

The CDR3 protein is CASSWTGRNYGYTF. The CDR3 nucleotides are TGTGCCAGCAGCTGGACGGGGCGCAACTATGGCTACACCTTC. The V gene is TRBV7-2, the J gene TRBJ1-2; maybe TRBD1 (5 bases). This CDR3 is built from 14 residues. The V gene's germline CDR1 is SGHTA and CDR2 FQGNSA. Trimming removed 4 bases from V and 2 bases from J, with 11 bases in between.

J is TRBJ1-1 and V is TRBV5-1; a possible D gene is TRBD1 (5 bases). V lost 1 base, J lost 4 bases, and 23 bases lay in between. CDR1 SGHRS and CDR2 YFSETQ come from the germline V gene. CDR3 length: 18 amino acids. The CDR3 DNA follows: TGCGCCAGCAGCTTGCATGCGGGGGAAGTTGTTTGGGGCACTGAAGCTTTCTTT. Translating gives CASSLHAGEVVWGTEAFF.

The chain couples TRBV7-2 to TRBJ1-2; D possibly corresponds to TRBD1 (6 bases). This CDR3 has 14 residues. Trimming removed 7 bases from V and 0 bases from J, with 12 bases in between. Germline V gene sequence: CDR1 SGHTA, CDR2 FQGNSA. Written as DNA, the CDR3 is TGTGCCAGCACCCGGGACACAACTAACTATGGCTACACCTTC. This codes for CASTRDTTNYGYTF.

The chain employs TRBV10-1 and TRBJ2-1; 10 bases agree with TRBD2. V lost 8 bases and J lost 5; bases outside the gene matches: 3. Per germline, CDR1 WNHNN and CDR2 SYGVQD (reference sequence). The CDR3 has 13 amino acids. The CDR3 coding sequence is TGCGCCAGCTCTAGCGGGAGACACAATGAGCAGTTCTTC. Translating it yields CASSSGRHNEQFF.